The 8 T cell receptor beta chains listed next were all sequenced from one sample in a study of blood T cell repertoires in COVID-19. Assay used: immunoSEQ multiplex PCR; TCRdb lists only in-frame clones, some missing. The sample shows 170,000 or so clones, about 86% of them seen only once. Sequences were obtained from peripheral blood. The receptor set was obtained from a man in his fifties with active or convalescent COVID-19.

The chain links TRBV24-1 to TRBJ2-3, with TRBD2 identical over 9 bases. This CDR3 comprises 17 residues. J lost 0 bases, V lost 4 bases, and 7 bases had no gene match. Germline values: CDR1 KGHDR, CDR2 SFDVKD. CDR3 sequence: CATSETGLASSTDTQYF. DNA of the CDR3: TGTGCCACCAGTGAAACAGGACTAGCGAGTAGCACAGATACGCAGTATTTT.

This clone was seen many times. J is TRBJ2-1 and V is TRBV5-4; 7 nucleotides match TRBD1. Germline values: CDR1 SGHNT, CDR2 YYREEE (reference sequence). J was trimmed by 8 bases and V by 1 base; bases with no gene match: 3. This CDR3 is built from 13 residues. The CDR3 sequence is CASSLYRGDEQFF. CDR3 in DNA: TGTGCCAGCAGCTTGTACAGGGGAGATGAGCAGTTCTTC.

This chain uses TRBV7-9 with TRBJ1-2; D remains ambiguous. The germline gives CDR1 SEHNR, CDR2 FQNEAQ (reference sequence). The CDR3 length is 13 residues. Trimming removed 1 base at V and 4 bases at J, with 7 bases between. CDR3 sequence reads: CASSLGPVYGYTF. CDR3 in DNA: TGTGCCAGCAGCTTAGGTCCAGTCTATGGCTACACCTTC.

This sequence joins TRBV2 and TRBJ2-3, with 7 nucleotides matching TRBD2. Per the germline V gene, CDR1 is SNHLY and CDR2 is FYNNEI. Trimming took 3 bases from V and 3 from J; bases not matched to a gene: 3. The CDR3 is 14 residues long. DNA for the CDR3: TGTGCCAGCAGTGAGGGGGGGTGGACAGATACGCAGTATTTT. As protein: CASSEGGWTDTQYF.

The chain employs TRBV19 and TRBJ2-7; the D gene is possibly TRBD2 (6 bases). The CDR3 covers 14 residues. Trimming cost V 8 bases and J 3 bases, with 17 bases left between them. The germline gives CDR1 LNHDA, CDR2 SQIVND (reference sequence). As DNA, the CDR3 is TGTGCCAGTGGACCCCGGGACTTCCTCTACGAGCAGTACTTC. Its protein product is CASGPRDFLYEQYF.

The rearrangement links TRBV7-9 to TRBJ1-2; TRBD1 aligns across 11 bases. CDR3 length equals 15 residues. Germline V lookup: CDR1 SEHNR, CDR2 FQNEAQ (reference sequence). V shed 2 bases, J shed 8 bases, and the junction held 7 bases outside the gene matches. CDR3 amino acids: CASSLTGTGGTGYTF. CDR3 sequence (DNA): TGTGCCAGCAGCTTAACCGGGACAGGGGGAACGGGCTACACCTTC.

The chain combines TRBV6-5 with TRBJ2-1, with 10 nucleotides matching TRBD2. The CDR3 is 15 amino acids. V dropped 6 bases and J dropped 3; count of bases not matched to a gene: 5. The germline gives CDR1 MNHEY, CDR2 SVGAGI. The CDR3 coding sequence is TGTGCCAGCAGCTCTAGCGGGAGAGTCTACAATGAGCAGTTCTTC. It specifies CASSSSGRVYNEQFF.

This sequence joins TRBV19 and TRBJ1-5, with D maybe TRBD1 (5 bases). Trimming cost V 5 bases and J 7 bases, with 18 bases left between them. Germline values: CDR1 LNHDA, CDR2 SQIVND (reference sequence). The CDR3 sequence is 15 residues long. CDR3 sequence reads: CASSPRDPSRQPQHF. The CDR3 bases are TGTGCCAGTAGTCCGCGGGACCCCTCACGACAGCCCCAGCATTTT.